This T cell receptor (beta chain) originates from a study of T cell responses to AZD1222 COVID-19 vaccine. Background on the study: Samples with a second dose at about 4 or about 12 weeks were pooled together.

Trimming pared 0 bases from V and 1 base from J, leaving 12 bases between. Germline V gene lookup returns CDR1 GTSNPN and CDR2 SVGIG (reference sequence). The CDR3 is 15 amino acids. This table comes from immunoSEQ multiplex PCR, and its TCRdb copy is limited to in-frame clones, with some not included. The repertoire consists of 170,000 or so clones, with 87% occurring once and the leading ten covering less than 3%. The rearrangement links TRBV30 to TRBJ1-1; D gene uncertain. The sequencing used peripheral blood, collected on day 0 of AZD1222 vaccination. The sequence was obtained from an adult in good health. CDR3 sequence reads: CAWSVLGQANTEAFF. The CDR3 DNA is TGTGCCTGGAGTGTACTAGGGCAGGCGAACACTGAAGCTTTCTTT.